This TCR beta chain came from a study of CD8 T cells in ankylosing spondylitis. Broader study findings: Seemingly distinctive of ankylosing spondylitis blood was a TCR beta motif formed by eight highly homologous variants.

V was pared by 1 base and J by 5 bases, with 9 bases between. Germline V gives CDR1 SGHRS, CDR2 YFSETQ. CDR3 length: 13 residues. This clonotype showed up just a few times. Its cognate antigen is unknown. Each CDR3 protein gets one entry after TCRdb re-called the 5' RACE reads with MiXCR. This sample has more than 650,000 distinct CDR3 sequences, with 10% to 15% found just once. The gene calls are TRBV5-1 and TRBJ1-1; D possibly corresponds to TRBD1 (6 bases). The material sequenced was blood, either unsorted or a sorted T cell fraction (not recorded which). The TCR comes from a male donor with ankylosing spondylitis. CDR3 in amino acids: CASSLMTGTEAFF. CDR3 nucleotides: TGCGCCAGCAGCTTGATGACAGGTACTGAAGCTTTCTTT.